These 8 T cell receptor beta chains were all obtained from the same sample, sequenced in a study of T-cell memory formation after mild COVID-19. TCRdb re-called the 5' RACE reads with MiXCR, one entry per CDR3 protein. The sample shows about 440,000 distinct CDR3 sequences, 20% of them seen only once. Sequencing was done on a sample of PBMCs or a T cell subset sorted from them (not recorded which). These receptors were collected from an adult woman who had mild COVID-19 (a few samples of this study predate the infection). Cell type and time point are not known.

V and J are TRBV15 and TRBJ1-5; D is possibly TRBD1 (5 bases). Germline CDR1 reads LNHNV; CDR2 reads YYDKDF (reference sequence). The CDR3 is 15 amino acids. Trimming cost V 5 bases and J 5 bases, with 16 bases left between them. The CDR3 spells CATSPGDYQDQPQHF. As DNA, the CDR3 is TGTGCCACCAGCCCTGGGGACTACCAGGATCAGCCCCAGCATTTT. Using reference TRBV15 and TRBJ1-5 for the parts outside the CDR3, the full variable domain is DAMVIQNPRYQVTQFGKPVTLSCSQTLNHNVMYWYQQKSSQAPKLLFHYYDKDFNNEADTPDNFQSRRPNTSFCFLDIRSPGLGDTAMYLCATSPGDYQDQPQHFGDGTRLSIL.

V is TRBV6-4 and J is TRBJ2-7; D might be TRBD1 (5 bases). Looked up from germline, CDR1 is MRHNA and CDR2 is SNTAGT. V was trimmed by 11 bases and J by 3 bases, leaving 20 bases between them. CDR3 length equals 14 residues. CDR3 in amino acids: CAYSSRVIDYEQYF. The CDR3 DNA follows: TGTGCCTACTCGAGCAGGGTTATAGACTACGAGCAGTACTTC.

This clonotype turned up a few times. The chain combines TRBV29-1 with TRBJ1-1; 7 bases fit TRBD1. This CDR3 has 15 amino acids. V dropped 3 bases and J dropped 4; count of bases not matched to a gene: 11. Germline V gene lookup returns CDR1 SQVTM and CDR2 ANQGSEA. CDR3 amino acids: CSVDHNTGVFTEAFF. The CDR3 DNA sequence: TGCAGCGTTGACCACAATACAGGGGTTTTCACTGAAGCTTTCTTT.

J is TRBJ1-3 and V is TRBV30; possible D gene TRBD1, 5 bases. V gave up 0 bases and J gave up 0 bases, with 15 bases separating them. In germline, CDR1 is GTSNPN, CDR2 SVGIG (reference sequence). The CDR3 has 17 amino acids. The chain's CDR3 is CAWSVPGGGGSGNTIYF. The CDR3, as DNA: TGTGCCTGGAGTGTACCCGGCGGGGGGGGCTCTGGAAACACCATATATTTT. Supplemented by reference TRBV30 and TRBJ1-3, the full variable domain reads SQTIHQWPATLVQPVGSPLSLECTVEGTSNPNLYWYRQAAGRGLQLLFYSVGIGQISSEVPQNLSASRPQDRQFILSSKKLLLSDSGFYLCAWSVPGGGGSGNTIYFGEGSWLTVV.

The DNA for the CDR3 is TGTGCCAGCAGCCAAGGTCCATCGTCTGGGGCCAACGTCCTGACTTTC. This translates into CASSQGPSSGANVLTF. The J gene is TRBJ2-6, the V gene TRBV3-1; D remains unclear. Deletions cut 1 base from V and 1 base from J, with 8 bases between. CDR3 length equals 16 residues. Germline V gene sequence: CDR1 LGHDT, CDR2 YNNKEL (reference sequence).

The chain combines TRBV7-3 with TRBJ1-1, with a tentative D call TRBD1 (5 bases). V gave up 5 bases and J gave up 3 bases, with 13 bases separating them. The V gene's germline CDR1 is SGHTA and CDR2 FQGTGA. The CDR3 is made up of 14 amino acids. The CDR3 DNA sequence: TGTGCCAGCAGCACGCAGGGTTGGGACACTGAAGCTTTCTTT. As protein: CASSTQGWDTEAFF. Based on the CDR3 plus reference TRBV7-3 and TRBJ1-1, the full variable domain is GAGVSQTPSNKVTEKGKYVELRCDPISGHTALYWYRQSLGQGPEFLIYFQGTGAADDSGLPNDRFFAVRPEGSVSTLKIQRTERGDSAVYLCASSTQGWDTEAFFGQGTRLTVV.

V and J are TRBV4-3 and TRBJ2-7, with a tentative D call TRBD2 (5 bases). Germline V gives CDR1 LGHNA, CDR2 YSLEER. Between the trimmed V and J ends, which lost 1 base and 2 bases, there was a span of 12 bases. The CDR3 spans 15 residues. The CDR3 protein is CASSQALGGPYEQYF. For the CDR3, the DNA is TGCGCCAGCAGCCAAGCCCTCGGAGGACCCTACGAGCAGTACTTC.

J is TRBJ2-7 and V is TRBV4-2; TRBD2 matches at 7 bases. The junction had 4 bases not matched to a gene; V was cut back by 0 bases and J by 2 bases. Germline V gene lookup returns CDR1 LGHNA and CDR2 YNFKEQ. CDR3 length equals 15 residues. The CDR3 reads CASSQEASGPYEQYF. In DNA form, the CDR3 reads TGTGCCAGCAGCCAAGAAGCTAGCGGCCCCTACGAGCAGTACTTC.